The next 32 T cell receptor beta chains were all read from a single sample in a study of radiotherapy plus CTLA-4 blockade in lung cancer. Sequencing used immunoSEQ multiplex PCR; TCRdb keeps in-frame clones, though not all of them. The sample has 39,000 or so clones; about 70% are singletons. The specimen was peripheral blood, collected from a patient treated with radiotherapy plus ipilimumab. Receptors were obtained from a human donor with non-small cell lung cancer who had stable disease on radiotherapy plus ipilimumab.

This clone occurred once. This chain uses TRBV6-5 with TRBJ2-7, with 10 nucleotides matching TRBD1. There are 16 residues in the CDR3. V was pared by 4 bases and J by 3 bases, with 9 bases of the junction left unmatched. Looked up from germline, CDR1 is MNHEY and CDR2 is SVGAGI. The CDR3 DNA sequence: TGTGCCAGCAGTTCTCCGGGACAGGGGTGGGACTACGAGCAGTACTTC. Amino acids: CASSSPGQGWDYEQYF.

This rearrangement joins TRBV2 to TRBJ1-2; 9 bases are shared with TRBD1. The CDR3 runs to 12 residues. V gave up 6 bases and J gave up 7 bases; unmatched junction bases: 3. Germline V gives CDR1 SNHLY, CDR2 FYNNEI. The CDR3 loop is CASSRGQGGYTF. The CDR3 DNA follows: TGTGCCAGCAGCCGGGGACAGGGTGGCTACACCTTC.

The chain carries TRBV19 and TRBJ2-2; D not resolved. CDR1 and CDR2 (germline): LNHDA, SQIVND (reference sequence). V was cut by 3 bases and J by 5 bases, with 7 bases left in between. CDR3 size: 13 residues. Here the CDR3 DNA reads TGTGCCAGTAGTATTCTGGGGACCGGGGAGCTGTTTTTT. It translates to CASSILGTGELFF.

This clone has a handful of counts. The V gene is TRBV5-1, the J gene TRBJ1-6; perhaps TRBD1 as D (5 bases). V dropped 7 bases and J dropped 1 base, with 9 bases sitting between them. The CDR3 runs to 14 residues. In germline, CDR1 is SGHRS, CDR2 YFSETQ. The CDR3 coding sequence is TGCGCCAGCTCCAGGGATTCCTATAATTCACCCCTCCACTTT. Its translation: CASSRDSYNSPLHF. The entire variable domain, with the rest obtained from reference TRBV5-1 and TRBJ1-6, is as follows: KAGVTQTPRYLIKTRGQQVTLSCSPISGHRSVSWYQQTPGQGLQFLFEYFSETQRNKGNFPGRFSGRQFSNSRSEMNVSTLELGDSALYLCASSRDSYNSPLHFGNGTRLTVT.

The V call is TRBV2, the J call TRBJ2-1; TRBD1 or TRBD2 may be the D gene (5 bases each). V gave up 6 bases and J gave up 6 bases, with 12 bases separating them. The germline V gene has CDR1 SNHLY and CDR2 FYNNEI. CDR3 length: 13 amino acids. The CDR3 here is CASRPGPSNEQFF. Written as DNA, the CDR3 is TGTGCCAGCAGGCCGGGACCGAGCAATGAGCAGTTCTTC.

With respect to this clone: The identical CDR3 is also encoded by other nucleotide sequences in the sample. J is TRBJ1-5 and V is TRBV5-1, with 7 bases identical to TRBD1. The CDR3 runs to 15 residues. V was clipped by 4 bases and J by 2 bases; unmatched bases: 6. Germline values: CDR1 SGHRS, CDR2 YFSETQ. CDR3 sequence: CASSLDGQGNQPQHF. The CDR3 DNA reads as TGCGCCAGCAGCCTCGATGGACAGGGCAATCAGCCCCAGCATTTT.

The chain recombines TRBV5-4 with TRBJ2-3; no reliable D call. Germline V gene lookup returns CDR1 SGHNT and CDR2 YYREEE (reference sequence). Trimming took 4 bases from V and 0 from J, leaving 12 bases between them. CDR3 length: 15 residues. The CDR3 loop reads CASSQDVSSTDTQYF. CDR3 DNA sequence: TGTGCCAGCAGCCAGGACGTTTCTAGCACAGATACGCAGTATTTT.

In this sample, this clone turned up a few times. This sequence joins TRBV2 and TRBJ2-2; D gene unclear. Between the trimmed V and J ends, which lost 2 bases and 1 base, there was a span of 8 bases. The CDR3 totals 15 residues. Germline assignment: CDR1 SNHLY and CDR2 FYNNEI. The CDR3 reads CASSEIQVNTGELFF. The CDR3 DNA reads as TGTGCCAGCAGTGAAATTCAGGTGAACACCGGGGAGCTGTTTTTT.

The V call is TRBV11-2, the J call TRBJ2-1, with 7 bases lining up with TRBD1. Germline values: CDR1 SGHAT, CDR2 FQNNGV. J was trimmed by 0 bases and V by 5 bases; bases with no gene match: 7. CDR3 size: 16 residues. The DNA for the CDR3 is TGTGCCAGCAGCCCTAGGGACAGCCCCTCCTACAATGAGCAGTTCTTC. Translation gives CASSPRDSPSYNEQFF.

This clone turned up a few times. The V call is TRBV10-3, the J call TRBJ1-1; 7 nucleotides align to TRBD1. The germline V gene encodes CDR1 ENHRY and CDR2 SYGVKD. This CDR3 comprises 10 residues. In nucleotides, the CDR3 is TGTGGACAACAGGGGACTGAAGCTTTCTTT. Protein product: CGQQGTEAFF.

This chain uses TRBV19 with TRBJ1-1; D perhaps matches TRBD1 (5 bases). V was pared by 2 bases and J by 5 bases, with 12 bases between. The CDR3 runs 14 residues. Germline V gene sequence: CDR1 LNHDA, CDR2 SQIVND (reference sequence). CDR3 protein: CASSISGRGTEAFF. The CDR3, as DNA: TGTGCCAGTAGTATATCAGGGAGGGGAACTGAAGCTTTCTTT.

CDR3: CASSETGELFF. In DNA, the CDR3 is TGTGCCAGCAGTGAGACCGGGGAGCTGTTTTTT. The chain is built from TRBV2 and TRBJ2-2; D call uncertain. Between the trimmed V and J ends, which lost 3 bases and 5 bases, there was a span of 1 base. Germline assignment: CDR1 SNHLY and CDR2 FYNNEI. There are 11 residues in the CDR3.

The CDR3 here is CASTPAGELFF. Written as DNA, the CDR3 is TGTGCCAGCACCCCAGCCGGGGAGCTGTTTTTT. The chain uses TRBV7-9 and TRBJ2-2; no firm D call. Germline V gene sequence: CDR1 SEHNR, CDR2 FQNEAQ (reference sequence). This CDR3 comprises 11 residues. Trimming took 7 bases from V and 6 from J, leaving 6 bases between them.

CDR3 nucleotides: TGCGCCAGCAGCTTACAGGGGAATGAAAAACTGTTTTTT. This codes for CASSLQGNEKLFF. The chain joins TRBV5-1 to TRBJ1-4; the match to TRBD1 covers 7 bases. From germline, CDR1 is SGHRS and CDR2 YFSETQ. V lost 2 bases to trimming and J lost 5 bases; unmatched junction nucleotides: 0. The CDR3 has 13 residues.

This clone was found once. The chain uses TRBV4-1 and TRBJ2-4; D is ambiguous. The germline gives CDR1 MGHRA, CDR2 YSYEKL. The germline V and J ends were trimmed by 6 bases and 9 bases, with 21 bases remaining between them. The CDR3 runs to 15 residues. The CDR3 region has the DNA TGCGCCAGCAGTTCCGCGGTTACCCTTTCCCCCATTCAGTACTTC. Residues: CASSSAVTLSPIQYF.

This clone was counted between two and nine times. V gene TRBV19 combines with J gene TRBJ2-5; D might be TRBD1 or TRBD2, each matching 5 bases. The CDR3 has 15 residues. Germline assignment: CDR1 LNHDA and CDR2 SQIVND (reference sequence). V was shortened by 4 bases and J by 5 bases, with 17 bases between the two germline ends. In DNA, the CDR3 is TGTGCCAGTAGTACTGGGACCACCCGAGGGGAGACCCAGTACTTC. It is translated as CASSTGTTRGETQYF.

The V gene is TRBV20-1, the J gene TRBJ2-5; D uncertain. The V and J ends lost 3 bases and 3 bases respectively, with 5 bases between them. Looked up from germline, CDR1 is DFQATT and CDR2 is SNEGSKA (reference sequence). This CDR3 comprises 11 residues. The DNA of the CDR3 is TGCAGTGCTAGCGGTGAAGAGACCCAGTACTTC. Translated, it gives CSASGEETQYF.

The chain combines TRBV6-5 with TRBJ1-6, with 7 nucleotides matching TRBD1. Germline V CDR1 and CDR2: MNHEY, SVGAGI. The V gene end was trimmed by 2 bases and the J gene end by 7 bases; junction bases not matched to a gene: 2. This CDR3 contains 14 residues. CDR3 nucleotide sequence: TGTGCCAGCAGTTACGACAGGGCAAATTCACCCCTCCACTTT. Translating gives CASSYDRANSPLHF.

The count of this clone is one. The V and J genes are TRBV19 and TRBJ1-1, with 9 bases identical to TRBD1. Unmatched junction bases numbered 5, after V lost 4 bases and J lost 5 bases. CDR3 length: 14 amino acids. The germline V gene encodes CDR1 LNHDA and CDR2 SQIVND (reference sequence). The CDR3 reads CASSTRDRETEAFF. The CDR3 DNA follows: TGTGCCAGTAGTACTCGGGACAGGGAAACTGAAGCTTTCTTT.

This clone came up a few times. The chain has TRBV28 and TRBJ1-6; D is perhaps TRBD1 (6 bases). Per the germline V gene, CDR1 is MDHEN and CDR2 is SYDVKM. The CDR3 sequence is 14 residues long. The ends were cut back, 4 bases at V and 13 bases at J, with 17 bases in the middle. The CDR3 DNA is TGTGCCAGCAGTTCACAGGGTGCCGGGCTGCCCCTCCACTTT. Its protein is CASSSQGAGLPLHF. Drawing the rest from reference TRBV28 and TRBJ1-6, the complete variable domain is DVKVTQSSRYLVKRTGEKVFLECVQDMDHENMFWYRQDPGLGLRLIYFSYDVKMKEKGDIPEGYSVSREKKERFSLILESASTNQTSMYLCASSSQGAGLPLHFGNGTRLTVT.

The chain combines TRBV11-2 with TRBJ1-1; unclear D gene. Germline CDR1 and CDR2: SGHAT and FQNNGV. CDR3 length: 13 residues. Trimming took 1 base from V and 7 from J, leaving 10 bases between them. The CDR3 DNA is TGTGCCAGCAGCTTAGCACAGAGAAGTGAAGCTTTCTTT. Protein product: CASSLAQRSEAFF.

This sequence joins TRBV6-1 and TRBJ1-5; D is perhaps TRBD1 (5 bases). The ends were cut back, 4 bases at V and 9 bases at J, with 13 bases in the middle. The CDR3 runs to 13 residues. Germline V gene lookup returns CDR1 MNHNS and CDR2 SASEGT. This CDR3 reads CASSVGPFRPQHF. CDR3 nucleotides: TGTGCCAGCAGTGTGGGGCCCTTTCGGCCCCAGCATTTT.

V gene TRBV6-1 combines with J gene TRBJ1-1; no reliable D call. Germline CDR1 and CDR2: MNHNS and SASEGT. The CDR3 loop spans 15 amino acids. V gave up 5 bases and J gave up 4 bases, with 17 bases separating them. The chain's CDR3 is CASSPEVRLGTEAFF. CDR3 nucleotides: TGTGCCAGCAGTCCCGAGGTTCGCTTGGGCACTGAAGCTTTCTTT.

J is TRBJ1-3 and V is TRBV6-6; a possible D gene is TRBD1 (5 bases). There are 16 residues in the CDR3. Trimming took off 4 bases at V and 2 bases at J, with 15 bases between the two ends. Per germline, CDR1 MNHNY and CDR2 SVGAGI (reference sequence). The CDR3 nucleotides read TGTGCCAGCAGTTCGGGAAACAGGCGGACTGGAAACACCATATATTTT. As protein: CASSSGNRRTGNTIYF.

This clone was seen a handful of times. This chain uses TRBV7-9 with TRBJ1-1; TRBD1 matches 7 bases. The CDR3 is 14 amino acids. CDR1 is SEHNR and CDR2 is FQNEAQ in the germline V gene (reference sequence). J lost 4 bases, V lost 3 bases, and 5 bases had no gene match. For the CDR3, the DNA is TGTGCCAGCAGCTTTGGAGGGGGCGGCACTGAAGCTTTCTTT. Protein product: CASSFGGGGTEAFF.

This clone was seen a few times. The rearrangement uses TRBV28 and TRBJ2-3; 7 nucleotides match TRBD1. V lost 2 bases to trimming and J lost 3 bases; unmatched junction nucleotides: 5. The CDR3 is 15 residues long. From germline, CDR1 is MDHEN and CDR2 SYDVKM. CDR3 sequence: CASSLIGTETDTQYF. The CDR3 bases are TGTGCCAGCAGTTTAATTGGGACAGAGACAGATACGCAGTATTTT. The variable domain in full, with the rest retrieved from reference TRBV28 and TRBJ2-3, is DVKVTQSSRYLVKRTGEKVFLECVQDMDHENMFWYRQDPGLGLRLIYFSYDVKMKEKGDIPEGYSVSREKKERFSLILESASTNQTSMYLCASSLIGTETDTQYFGPGTRLTVL.

V gene TRBV6-5 combines with J gene TRBJ1-2, with D tentatively TRBD1 (6 bases). V lost 4 bases and J lost 2, with 17 bases in between. The CDR3 has 16 residues. Germline V gives CDR1 MNHEY, CDR2 SVGAGI. The chain's CDR3 is CASSFLLPDRNYGYTF. The CDR3 DNA reads TGTGCCAGCAGTTTCCTCCTACCCGACAGGAACTATGGCTACACCTTC.

This chain uses TRBV6-1 with TRBJ1-5; D uncertain. The V and J ends lost 4 bases and 5 bases respectively, with 18 bases between them. The CDR3 has 16 residues. Germline V CDR1 and CDR2: MNHNS, SASEGT. The CDR3 DNA is TGTGCCAGCAGTGCCCCCACCCCCCCTTGGCATCAGCCCCAGCATTTT. This gives the protein CASSAPTPPWHQPQHF.

CDR3 sequence: CASLDRVNTEAFF. The DNA of the CDR3 is TGTGCCAGCCTGGACAGGGTGAACACTGAAGCTTTCTTT. The chain combines TRBV7-2 with TRBJ1-1, with 8 bases lining up with TRBD1. This CDR3 contains 13 residues. With 8 bases clipped from V and 0 bases from J, the junction kept 2 bases outside the gene matches. The germline V gene encodes CDR1 SGHTA and CDR2 FQGNSA.

The V and J genes are TRBV10-1 and TRBJ2-1; possibly TRBD1 for D (5 bases). From germline, CDR1 is WNHNN and CDR2 SYGVQD (reference sequence). V was trimmed by 7 bases and J by 9 bases, leaving 13 bases between them. The CDR3 is made up of 12 amino acids. CDR3 residues: CASTQGDGEQFF. In nucleotides, the CDR3 is TGCGCCAGCACCCAGGGTGATGGTGAGCAGTTCTTC.

The chain has TRBV27 and TRBJ1-6, with D unresolved. Germline loops: CDR1 MNHEY, CDR2 SMNVEV (reference sequence). Trimming took 3 bases from V and 6 from J, leaving 9 bases between them. This CDR3 is built from 14 residues. The CDR3 spells CASSFPGFNSPLHF. The CDR3 DNA is TGTGCCAGCAGTTTCCCGGGGTTTAATTCACCCCTCCACTTT.

This chain connects TRBV6-1 to TRBJ2-2, with a weak D call TRBD2 (6 bases). Looked up from germline, CDR1 is MNHNS and CDR2 is SASEGT. V was pared by 5 bases and J by 1 base, with 8 bases between. The CDR3 is 14 amino acids. CDR3 sequence: CASSISGNTGELFF. The DNA of the CDR3 is TGTGCCAGCAGTATTAGCGGGAACACCGGGGAGCTGTTTTTT.